The 20 T cell receptor beta chains given below trace back to one sample, sequenced in a study of shared clonotypes between healthy human individuals (dated by TCRdb to 2020 to 2022). Libraries were constructed by the immunoSEQ multiplex PCR assay. The clones in this table, taken by TCRdb from immuneACCESS, are in-frame only. Not every clone is retained; where verified, under half of the shortfall comes from an unresolved V gene, and the cause of the rest is unknown. The sample table shows millions of clones, and more than 80% are seen once. The biggest ten clones account for about 0.13% of the sample. Sequencing was done on a sample of naive CD4+ T cells sorted from blood. The cell subset or site label here, explained by the study, means: CD45RA+ positively selected. The receptors shown here come from a man aged 18-30 years in good health.

V is TRBV5-6 and J is TRBJ1-2, with D possibly TRBD1 on 5 matching bases. The V gene lost 0 bases and the J gene lost 4 bases, with 10 bases spanning the gap. The CDR3 is 14 amino acids. Germline CDR1 SGHDT, CDR2 YYEEEE. DNA for the CDR3: TGTGCCAGCAGCTTGGGGGGGACCGGCTATGGCTACACCTTC. It yields the protein CASSLGGTGYGYTF.

The CDR3: CASSYKETQYF. In DNA, the CDR3 is TGTGCCAGCAGTTACAAGGAGACCCAGTACTTC. The rearrangement links TRBV6-6 to TRBJ2-5; D is unclear. The CDR3 spans 11 residues. Germline CDR1 and CDR2: MNHNY and SVGAGI (reference sequence). Between the trimmed V and J ends, which lost 2 bases and 5 bases, there was a span of 3 bases.

For this clone: This sample includes further DNA sequences coding for the same CDR3. The gene calls are TRBV5-1 and TRBJ1-1; 8 nucleotides agree with TRBD1. After removal of 4 bases from V and 0 bases from J, the junction contained 2 bases not matched to a gene. This CDR3 region has 14 residues. Germline CDR1 is SGHRS and CDR2 is YFSETQ. CDR3 loop: CASSGQGMNTEAFF. The CDR3 coding sequence is TGCGCCAGCAGCGGACAGGGAATGAACACTGAAGCTTTCTTT. The complete variable domain, with remaining parts taken from reference TRBV5-1 and TRBJ1-1, reads KAGVTQTPRYLIKTRGQQVTLSCSPISGHRSVSWYQQTPGQGLQFLFEYFSETQRNKGNFPGRFSGRQFSNSRSEMNVSTLELGDSALYLCASSGQGMNTEAFFGQGTRLTVV.

A word on this clone: Other DNA sequences in the same sample also yield this CDR3. The chain joins TRBV6-5 to TRBJ2-7, with 13 bases that match TRBD2. The CDR3 spans 16 residues. Germline V gives CDR1 MNHEY, CDR2 SVGAGI. Trimming at V came to 0 bases and at J to 3 bases, leaving 2 bases not matched to a gene. The CDR3 nucleotides are TGTGCCAGCAGTTACTCGGGACTAGCGGGGCGCTACGAGCAGTACTTC. The encoded protein is CASSYSGLAGRYEQYF.

This clone was recorded only once. The rearrangement links TRBV11-2 to TRBJ1-1, with D tentatively TRBD1 (6 bases). Germline V gene data show CDR1 as SGHAT and CDR2 as FQNNGV. Trimming left V 0 bases short and J 10 bases short, with 9 bases between. The CDR3 length is 12 residues. CDR3 region: CASSLEGATAFF. The CDR3 nucleotides read TGTGCCAGCAGCTTAGAGGGGGCGACAGCTTTCTTT.

V and J are TRBV18 and TRBJ2-1; 12 bases fit TRBD2. The CDR3 has 14 residues. In germline, CDR1 is KGHSH, CDR2 LQKENI. The V and J ends lost 5 bases and 5 bases, in that order; junction bases with no gene match: 1. CDR3 nucleotide sequence: TGTGCCAGCTCAAGACTAGCGGGAGACAATGAGCAGTTCTTC. Protein sequence: CASSRLAGDNEQFF.

The V gene is TRBV2, the J gene TRBJ1-1; 7 nucleotides align to TRBD1. CDR1 SNHLY and CDR2 FYNNEI come from the germline V gene. The J segment lost 1 base and the V segment lost 8 bases, leaving 7 bases of the junction unmatched. The CDR3 loop spans 14 amino acids. Here the CDR3 reads CASSRGRSNTEAFF. CDR3 DNA sequence: TGTGCCAGCTCGAGGGGGCGATCGAACACTGAAGCTTTCTTT.

Comments on this clone: Other DNA sequences within the sample encode an identical CDR3. The J gene is TRBJ1-6, the V gene TRBV30, with TRBD1 matching over 7 bases. With 0 bases clipped from V and 7 bases from J, the junction kept 3 bases outside the gene matches. This CDR3 has 14 residues. CDR1 and CDR2 from the germline V gene are GTSNPN and SVGIG (reference sequence). CDR3 loop: CAWSVRGQNSPLHF. For the CDR3, the DNA is TGTGCCTGGAGTGTAAGGGGACAGAATTCACCCCTCCACTTT.

The CDR3 loop is CASSRQGYEQYF. In nucleotides, the CDR3 is TGTGCCAGCAGCAGACAGGGTTACGAGCAGTACTTC. J is TRBJ2-7 and V is TRBV27; 7 nucleotides line up with TRBD1. The V and J ends lost 6 bases and 4 bases, in that order; junction bases with no gene match: 3. CDR3 size: 12 residues. CDR1 is MNHEY, CDR2 SMNVEV, per germline (reference sequence).

This chain joins TRBV13 and TRBJ2-6; tentative D call: TRBD1 (5 bases). V was clipped by 5 bases and J by 0 bases, with 17 bases between them. The germline V gene encodes CDR1 PRHDT and CDR2 FYEKMQ (reference sequence). The CDR3 runs to 18 residues. Here the CDR3 reads CASSGADRHPSGANVLTF. Here the CDR3 DNA reads TGTGCCAGCAGCGGGGCAGATAGACACCCCTCTGGGGCCAACGTCCTGACTTTC.

The chain employs TRBV13 and TRBJ2-7, with D possibly being TRBD2 (5 bases). CDR3 length: 15 residues. Looked up from germline, CDR1 is PRHDT and CDR2 is FYEKMQ (reference sequence). V lost 5 bases, J lost 2 bases, and 16 bases lay in between. The CDR3 region is CASSDRTRDPYEQYF. For the CDR3, the DNA is TGTGCCAGCAGCGATAGAACCCGGGATCCCTACGAGCAGTACTTC.

The chain carries TRBV6-1 and TRBJ2-1; D ambiguous. V was shortened by 3 bases and J by 13 bases, with 13 bases between the two germline ends. Germline V lookup: CDR1 MNHNS, CDR2 SASEGT. The CDR3 length is 12 residues. Written as DNA, the CDR3 is TGTGCCAGCAGTGACCCAACAGTAGTTCAGTTCTTC. Translating it yields CASSDPTVVQFF.

The chain recombines TRBV28 with TRBJ2-3; 8 nucleotides agree with TRBD2. V dropped 5 bases and J dropped 2; count of bases not matched to a gene: 9. This CDR3 region has 16 residues. The germline CDR1 and CDR2 sequences are MDHEN and SYDVKM. The CDR3 nucleotides read TGTGCCAGCAGTCGTCCGGGACTAGACTACACAGATACGCAGTATTTT. It specifies CASSRPGLDYTDTQYF. Full variable domain (outside the CDR3, taken from reference TRBV28 and TRBJ2-3): DVKVTQSSRYLVKRTGEKVFLECVQDMDHENMFWYRQDPGLGLRLIYFSYDVKMKEKGDIPEGYSVSREKKERFSLILESASTNQTSMYLCASSRPGLDYTDTQYFGPGTRLTVL.

The chain combines TRBV29-1 with TRBJ2-5, with TRBD1 matching over 7 bases. The CDR3 is 16 amino acids. The junction had 15 bases not matched to a gene; V was cut back by 4 bases and J by 4 bases. Germline CDR1 and CDR2: SQVTM and ANQGSEA. In DNA, the CDR3 is TGCAGCGTTGCAGCCCATCGACAGGGTTTGGGAGAGACCCAGTACTTC. This translates into CSVAAHRQGLGETQYF.

The chain combines TRBV11-1 with TRBJ2-5, with 9 bases matching TRBD1. J lost 4 bases, V lost 5 bases, and 2 bases had no gene match. The CDR3 totals 13 residues. Germline CDR1 SGHAT, CDR2 FQDESV (reference sequence). The CDR3 sequence is CASSRDRVETQYF. As DNA, the CDR3 is TGTGCCAGCAGCCGGGACAGGGTAGAGACCCAGTACTTC.

The chain recombines TRBV2 with TRBJ2-5; 9 bases are a match to TRBD2. This CDR3 is 15 amino acids long. With V trimmed by 4 bases and J by 2 bases, 5 bases remained unmatched. Germline V lookup: CDR1 SNHLY, CDR2 FYNNEI. The CDR3 loop is CASSVAGATQETQYF. Here the CDR3 DNA reads TGTGCCAGCAGTGTAGCGGGGGCGACACAAGAGACCCAGTACTTC.

J is TRBJ1-4 and V is TRBV7-2; a weak D match, TRBD1 (5 bases). Germline assignment: CDR1 SGHTA and CDR2 FQGNSA. CDR3 size: 15 residues. Deletions cut 3 bases from V and 4 bases from J, with 12 bases between. In DNA form, the CDR3 reads TGTGCCAGCAGCTTGAGTGTAGGGGATAATGAAAAACTGTTTTTT. Its translation is CASSLSVGDNEKLFF.

The chain employs TRBV6-1 and TRBJ2-5; D might be TRBD1 (5 bases). V lost 1 base to trimming and J lost 5 bases, with 14 bases between them. CDR3 length: 15 amino acids. Germline V gene data show CDR1 as MNHNS and CDR2 as SASEGT. DNA for the CDR3: TGTGCCAGCAGTGAAGGGGGCTTGGTTTGGGAGACCCAGTACTTC. Amino acid sequence: CASSEGGLVWETQYF.

V is TRBV30 and J is TRBJ1-4, with unresolved D. V lost 1 base, J lost 6 bases, and 15 bases lay in between. Germline V CDR1 and CDR2: GTSNPN, SVGIG (reference sequence). The CDR3 is made up of 15 amino acids. In DNA, the CDR3 is TGTGCCTGGAGTGCCGGAGCTCCCGGGGATGAAAAACTGTTTTTT. This sequence encodes CAWSAGAPGDEKLFF.

The rearrangement uses TRBV19 and TRBJ1-3; 7 bases match TRBD1. This CDR3 spans 15 amino acids. The germline V gene has CDR1 LNHDA and CDR2 SQIVND (reference sequence). V lost 3 bases, J lost 4 bases, and 6 bases stayed unmatched. CDR3 protein: CASSISGQRGNTIYF. Written as DNA, the CDR3 is TGTGCCAGTAGTATCTCGGGACAGAGAGGAAACACCATATATTTT.